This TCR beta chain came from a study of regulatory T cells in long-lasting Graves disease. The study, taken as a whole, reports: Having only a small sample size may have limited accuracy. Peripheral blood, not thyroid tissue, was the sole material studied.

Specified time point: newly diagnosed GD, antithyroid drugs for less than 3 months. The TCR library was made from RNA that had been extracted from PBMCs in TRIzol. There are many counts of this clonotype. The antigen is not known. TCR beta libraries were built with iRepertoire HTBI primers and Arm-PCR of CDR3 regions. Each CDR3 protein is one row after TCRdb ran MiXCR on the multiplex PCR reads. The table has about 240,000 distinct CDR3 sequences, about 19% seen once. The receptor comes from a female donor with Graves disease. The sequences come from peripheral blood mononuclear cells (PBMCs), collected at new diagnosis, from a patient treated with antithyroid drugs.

CDR3 region: CASSDPGGSNTGELFF. In DNA, the CDR3 is TGTGCCAGCAGCGACCCAGGGGGCTCGAACACCGGGGAGCTGTTTTTT. V is TRBV7-8 and J is TRBJ2-2, with 8 bases matching TRBD1. CDR1 and CDR2 (germline): SGHVS, FQNEAQ. This CDR3 has 16 residues. V dropped 5 bases and J dropped 0; count of bases not matched to a gene: 5.